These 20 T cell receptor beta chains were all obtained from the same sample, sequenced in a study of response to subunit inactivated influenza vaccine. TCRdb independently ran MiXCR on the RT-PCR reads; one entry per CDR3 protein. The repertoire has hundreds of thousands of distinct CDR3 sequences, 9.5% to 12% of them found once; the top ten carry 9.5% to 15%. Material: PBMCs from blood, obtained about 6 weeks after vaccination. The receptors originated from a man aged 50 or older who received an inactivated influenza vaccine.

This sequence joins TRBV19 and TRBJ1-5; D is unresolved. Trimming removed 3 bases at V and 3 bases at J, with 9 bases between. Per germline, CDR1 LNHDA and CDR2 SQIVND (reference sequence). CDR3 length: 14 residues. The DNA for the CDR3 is TGTGCCAGTAGTATTCGGACCCCCAATCAGCCCCAGCATTTT. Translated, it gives CASSIRTPNQPQHF.

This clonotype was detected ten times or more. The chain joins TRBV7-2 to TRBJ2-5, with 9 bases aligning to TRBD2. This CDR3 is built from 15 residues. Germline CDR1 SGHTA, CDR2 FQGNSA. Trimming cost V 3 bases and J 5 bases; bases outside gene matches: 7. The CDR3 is CASSFLAGTPETQYF. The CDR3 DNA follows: TGTGCCAGCAGCTTTCTAGCGGGAACTCCGGAGACCCAGTACTTC.

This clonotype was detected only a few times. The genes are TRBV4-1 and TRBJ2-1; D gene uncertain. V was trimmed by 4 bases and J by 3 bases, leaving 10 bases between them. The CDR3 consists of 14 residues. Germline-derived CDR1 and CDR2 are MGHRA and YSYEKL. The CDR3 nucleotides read TGCGCCAGCAGCCGGGAACCCCTCTACAATGAGCAGTTCTTC. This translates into CASSREPLYNEQFF.

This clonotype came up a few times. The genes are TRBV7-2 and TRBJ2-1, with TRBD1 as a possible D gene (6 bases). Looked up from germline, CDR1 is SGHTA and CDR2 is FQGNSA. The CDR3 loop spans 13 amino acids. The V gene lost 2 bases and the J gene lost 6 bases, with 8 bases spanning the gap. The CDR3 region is CASSLLQGNEQFF. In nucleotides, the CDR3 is TGTGCCAGCAGCTTACTACAGGGCAATGAGCAGTTCTTC.

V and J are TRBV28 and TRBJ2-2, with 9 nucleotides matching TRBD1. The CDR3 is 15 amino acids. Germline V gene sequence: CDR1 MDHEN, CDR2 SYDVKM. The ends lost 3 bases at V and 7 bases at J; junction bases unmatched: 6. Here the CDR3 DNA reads TGTGCCAGCAGTTTCGGGGACAGGGTTAACGGGGAGCTGTTTTTT. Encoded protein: CASSFGDRVNGELFF.

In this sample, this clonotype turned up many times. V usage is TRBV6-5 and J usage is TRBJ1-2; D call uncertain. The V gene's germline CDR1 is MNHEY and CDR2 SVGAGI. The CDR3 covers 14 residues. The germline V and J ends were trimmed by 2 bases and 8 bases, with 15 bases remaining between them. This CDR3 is CASSYHPENRGYTF. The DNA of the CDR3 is TGTGCCAGCAGTTACCACCCGGAGAACCGGGGCTACACCTTC.

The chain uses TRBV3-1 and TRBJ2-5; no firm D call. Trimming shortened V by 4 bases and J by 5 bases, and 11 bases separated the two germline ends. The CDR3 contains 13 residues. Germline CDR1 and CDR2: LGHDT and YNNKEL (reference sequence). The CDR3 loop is CASSPSERETQYF. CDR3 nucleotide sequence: TGTGCCAGCAGCCCAAGTGAACGCGAGACCCAGTACTTC.

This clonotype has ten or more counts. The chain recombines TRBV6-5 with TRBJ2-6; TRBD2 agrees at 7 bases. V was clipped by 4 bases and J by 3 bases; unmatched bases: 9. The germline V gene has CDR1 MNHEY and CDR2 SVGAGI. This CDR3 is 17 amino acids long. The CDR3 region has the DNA TGTGCCAGCAGTTTGGGAGGGCATGTACTTGGGGCCAACGTCCTGACTTTC. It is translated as CASSLGGHVLGANVLTF.

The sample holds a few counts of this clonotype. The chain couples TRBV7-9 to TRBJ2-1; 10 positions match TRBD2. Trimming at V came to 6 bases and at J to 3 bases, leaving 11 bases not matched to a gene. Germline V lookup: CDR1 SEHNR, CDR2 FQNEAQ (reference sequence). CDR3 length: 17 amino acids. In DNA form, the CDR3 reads TGTGCCAGCAGTCAAAGGAGCGGGAGGGCCTTCTACAATGAGCAGTTCTTC. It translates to CASSQRSGRAFYNEQFF.

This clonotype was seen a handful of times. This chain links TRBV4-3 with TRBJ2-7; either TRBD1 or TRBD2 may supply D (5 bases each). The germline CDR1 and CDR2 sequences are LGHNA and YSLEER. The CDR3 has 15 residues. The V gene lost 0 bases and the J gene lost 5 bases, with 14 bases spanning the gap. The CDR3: CASSQEAGRVHEQYF. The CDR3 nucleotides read TGCGCCAGCAGCCAAGAAGCAGGGCGGGTCCACGAGCAGTACTTC.

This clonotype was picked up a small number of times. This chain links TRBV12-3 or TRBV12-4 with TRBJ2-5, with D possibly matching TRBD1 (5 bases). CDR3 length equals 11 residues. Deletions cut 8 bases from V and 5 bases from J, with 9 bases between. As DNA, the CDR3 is TGTGCCAGCCAGGGTCGGGAGACCCAGTACTTC. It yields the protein CASQGRETQYF.

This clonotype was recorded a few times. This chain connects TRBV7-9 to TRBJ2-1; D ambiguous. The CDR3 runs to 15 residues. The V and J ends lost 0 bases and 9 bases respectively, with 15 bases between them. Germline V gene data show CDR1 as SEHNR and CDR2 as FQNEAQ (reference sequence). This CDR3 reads CASSLAWAARGEQFF. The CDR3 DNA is TGTGCCAGCAGCTTAGCGTGGGCGGCACGCGGTGAGCAGTTCTTC.

CDR3 residues: CASCRQGLGSPLHF. CDR3 nucleotide sequence: TGTGCCAGCTGCCGACAGGGACTCGGGTCACCCCTCCACTTT. V gene TRBV6-2 or TRBV6-3 combines with J gene TRBJ1-6; 7 nucleotides match TRBD1. The CDR3 is 14 amino acids. V shed 8 bases, J shed 10 bases, and the junction held 11 bases outside the gene matches. Germline CDR1 reads MNHEY; CDR2 reads SVGEGT.

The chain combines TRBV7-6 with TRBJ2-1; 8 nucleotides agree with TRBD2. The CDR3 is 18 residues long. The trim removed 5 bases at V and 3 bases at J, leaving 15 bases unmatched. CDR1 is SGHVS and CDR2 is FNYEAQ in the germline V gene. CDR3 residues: CASSPSPLSGSFYNEQFF. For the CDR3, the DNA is TGTGCCAGCAGCCCTAGCCCCCTCAGCGGGAGTTTCTACAATGAGCAGTTCTTC.

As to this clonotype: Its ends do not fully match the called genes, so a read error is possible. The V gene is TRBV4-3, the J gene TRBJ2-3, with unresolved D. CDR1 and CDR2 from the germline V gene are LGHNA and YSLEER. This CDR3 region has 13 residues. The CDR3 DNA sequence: TGCGCCAGCAGCCAGGGTAGCACAGATACGCAGTTTTTT. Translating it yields CASSQGSTDTQFF.

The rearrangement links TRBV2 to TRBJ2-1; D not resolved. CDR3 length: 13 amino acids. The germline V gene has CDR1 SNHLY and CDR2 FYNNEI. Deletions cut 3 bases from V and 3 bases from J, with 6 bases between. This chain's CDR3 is CASSDGNYNEQFF. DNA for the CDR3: TGTGCCAGCAGTGATGGCAACTACAATGAGCAGTTCTTC.

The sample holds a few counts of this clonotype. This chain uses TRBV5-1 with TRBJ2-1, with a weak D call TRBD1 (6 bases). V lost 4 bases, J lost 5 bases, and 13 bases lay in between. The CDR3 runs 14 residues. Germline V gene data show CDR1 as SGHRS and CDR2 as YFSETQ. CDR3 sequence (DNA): TGCGCCAGCAGCCCGGACAGCGGAAACAATGAGCAGTTCTTC. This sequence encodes CASSPDSGNNEQFF.

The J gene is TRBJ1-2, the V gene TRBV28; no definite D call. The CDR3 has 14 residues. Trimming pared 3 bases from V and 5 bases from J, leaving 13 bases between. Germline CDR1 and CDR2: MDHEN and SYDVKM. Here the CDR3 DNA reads TGTGCCAGCAGTTTTAAGTCAGCTTTATATGGCTACACCTTC. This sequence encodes CASSFKSALYGYTF.

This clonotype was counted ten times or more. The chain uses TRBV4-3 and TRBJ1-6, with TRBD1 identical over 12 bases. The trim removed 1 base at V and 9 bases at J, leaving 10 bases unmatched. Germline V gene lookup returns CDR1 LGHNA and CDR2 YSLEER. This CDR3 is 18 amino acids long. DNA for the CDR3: TGCGCCAGCAGCCAAGTTTTGTGGGGACAGGGGGCTATTTCACCCCTCCACTTT. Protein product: CASSQVLWGQGAISPLHF.

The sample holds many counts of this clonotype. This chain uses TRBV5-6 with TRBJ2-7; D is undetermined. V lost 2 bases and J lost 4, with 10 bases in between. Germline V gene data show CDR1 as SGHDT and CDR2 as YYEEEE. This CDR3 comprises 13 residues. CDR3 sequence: CASSFGTTYEQYF. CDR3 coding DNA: TGTGCCAGCAGCTTCGGCACTACTTACGAGCAGTACTTC.